The rows below give T cell receptor beta chains drawn from one sample of a study of blood T cell repertoires in COVID-19. Clones were read by immunoSEQ multiplex PCR, and TCRdb kept only the in-frame ones, dropping some. This sample carries just over 15,000 clones, about 80% of them seen once, and the ten largest clones take about 9.8%. Sequences were obtained from peripheral blood. All receptors derive from a human donor in a cohort sampled during active COVID-19. Both conserved end residues are part of each CDR3. D genes are given only for firm matches. Rows may omit the clone size; those that give it use once, few, many or a size class.

v_call	d_call	j_call	clone_size	cdr3_nt	cdr3_aa
TRBV3-1/TRBV3-2	-	TRBJ1-2	-	TGTGCCAGCAGCCCCTTTACGGGGGGGTCCTATGGCTACACCTTC	CASSPFTGGSYGYTF
TRBV4-2	TRBD2	TRBJ2-5	-	TGTGCCAGCAGCCAAGATGATACTAGCGGGAGGGCAATGGAGACCCAGTACTTC	CASSQDDTSGRAMETQYF
TRBV27	TRBD2	TRBJ2-2	-	TGTGCCAGCAGTTTCGGACTAGCGCCCACCGGGGAGCTGTTTTTT	CASSFGLAPTGELFF
TRBV29-1	TRBD2	TRBJ2-7	-	TGCAGCGTTGAGGGGGGGGACTCCTACGAGCAGTACTTC	CSVEGGDSYEQYF
TRBV6-4	TRBD1	TRBJ1-1	once	TGTGCCAGCAGGGGGACAGGGGTGCACACTGAAGCTTTCTTT	CASRGTGVHTEAFF
TRBV11-3	TRBD2	TRBJ2-5	-	TGTGCCAGCAGCCTCGGGACTAGCGGGAGACGCGAGACCCAGTACTTC	CASSLGTSGRRETQYF
TRBV9	TRBD2	TRBJ2-7	-	TGTGCCAGCAGCGTAGGCCCTAGCGGGAGCTCCTACGAGCAGTACTTC	CASSVGPSGSSYEQYF
TRBV14	-	TRBJ1-1	-	TGTGCCAGCAGCCGACAGATGAACACTGAAGCTTTCTTT	CASSRQMNTEAFF
TRBV14	TRBD1	TRBJ2-1	-	TGTGCCAGCAGCCAAACGGGACAGGGATACAATGAGCAGTTCTTC	CASSQTGQGYNEQFF
TRBV6-5	-	TRBJ1-6	-	TGTGCCAGCAGCCTAAGACACCTTAATTCACCCCTCCACTTT	CASSLRHLNSPLHF
TRBV3-1/TRBV3-2	TRBD1	TRBJ2-2	-	TGTGCCAGCAGCCTTAGACAGGGAAACACCGGGGAGCTGTTTTTT	CASSLRQGNTGELFF
TRBV6-1	-	TRBJ1-5	once	TGTGCCAGCAGTGAATTGGGGGGGCGGCAGCCCCAGCATTTT	CASSELGGRQPQHF
TRBV14	TRBD2	TRBJ2-6	-	TGTGCCAGCAGCCAAGCTCTAGCGGGAGCCTCTGGGGCCAACGTCCTGACTTTC	CASSQALAGASGANVLTF
TRBV7-3	TRBD2	TRBJ2-1	once	TGCGCCAGCAGCGCCGGGGGGGCGGTCGATGAGCAGTTCTTC	CASSAGGAVDEQFF
TRBV28	-	TRBJ2-7	once	TGTGCCAGCAGTTTATTCGGTCAACAGTGGCAGCAGTACTTC	CASSLFGQQWQQYF
TRBV27	TRBD1	TRBJ2-2	-	TGTGCCAGCAGTTCGCTCGGACAGGCTCCCACCGGGGAGCTGTTTTTT	CASSSLGQAPTGELFF
TRBV3-1/TRBV3-2	-	TRBJ2-1	-	TGTGCCAGCAGTTCCTACCCCAATGAGCAGTTCTTC	CASSSYPNEQFF
TRBV7-8	TRBD2	TRBJ2-5	-	TGTGCCAGCAGCTTTAGCGGGGGTTCGACAGGGACCCAGTACTTC	CASSFSGGSTGTQYF
TRBV10-3	TRBD2	TRBJ2-1	-	TGTGCCATCACCCCGGGACTAGCGGGGAACAATGAGCAGTTCTTC	CAITPGLAGNNEQFF
TRBV14	TRBD1	TRBJ2-2	-	TGTGCCAGCAGCCAAAACAGGGGGTGGACCGGGGAGCTGTTTTTT	CASSQNRGWTGELFF
TRBV7-3	-	TRBJ1-6	-	TGTGCCAGCAGCTTAAATCCCCGACAAGATCTCTATAATTCACCCCTCCACTTT	CASSLNPRQDLYNSPLHF
TRBV9	TRBD1	TRBJ1-2	-	TGTGCCAGCAGCGTATCCGACAGGGACTATGGCTACACCTTC	CASSVSDRDYGYTF
TRBV11-2	TRBD1	TRBJ1-1	-	TGTGCCAGCAGCTCTACAGGGGGCGCGAACACTGAAGCTTTCTTT	CASSSTGGANTEAFF
TRBV4-2	TRBD2	TRBJ2-6	-	TGTGCCAGCAGCCGGACCGGGGGGGCTGGGGCCAACGTCCTGACTTTC	CASSRTGGAGANVLTF
TRBV2	TRBD1	TRBJ2-1	few	TGTGCCAGCACCGTACCGGGACAGGCGATCTACAATGAGCAGTTCTTC	CASTVPGQAIYNEQFF
TRBV5-1	-	TRBJ1-2	-	TGCGCCAGCAGCGTGGGGGGAGGGAGCGCTGGCTACACCTTC	CASSVGGGSAGYTF
TRBV9	TRBD1	TRBJ2-5	-	TGTGCCAGCAGCCCACCCACAGGGGTAGAGACCCAGTACTTC	CASSPPTGVETQYF
TRBV9	-	TRBJ1-6	-	TGTGCCAGCAGCGTAGGCCGGGGTGGGCGAGAAGGATCACCCCTCCACTTT	CASSVGRGGREGSPLHF
TRBV3-1/TRBV3-2	-	TRBJ1-6	-	TGTGCCAGCAGCCAACTGCAGGGGCACCGCCTCCACTTT	CASSQLQGHRLHF